The rows below give T cell receptor beta chains drawn from one sample of a study of blood T cell repertoires in COVID-19. Profiled with immunoSEQ multiplex PCR; TCRdb holds only in-frame clones, not every one. This sample has about 150,000 clones; about 85% occur once, and the top ten carry around 7%. The source material was peripheral blood. The source is a man at least 80 years old with COVID-19, enrolled during active disease. Each CDR3 is given with its conserved first and last residue. Each record gives: CDR3 DNA, CDR3 protein, V gene, D gene, clone size, J gene. A D gene is named only where the DNA matches it firmly. Clone size is stated in some rows and not others, as once, few, many or a class when expanded.

TGTGCCAGCAGTTACCGACTACAAGAGACCCAGTACTTC CASSYRLQETQYF TRBV6-5 . . TRBJ2-5
TGCGCCAGCAGCTTGGGGGACATAAACGGGGAGCTGTTTTTT CASSLGDINGELFF TRBV5-1 . . TRBJ2-2
TGTGCCAGCAGCCAATCCTTCGCGTCCGGGACAGGGAATGAAAAACTGTTTTTT CASSQSFASGTGNEKLFF TRBV4-2 TRBD1 . TRBJ1-4
TGTGCCAGCAGCCCACAGGTCCCCTCACGGCCCCAGCATTTT CASSPQVPSRPQHF TRBV5-5 . . TRBJ1-5
TGTGCCAGCAGCCTCCCTGGGGCCGGCTCTGAAGCTTTCTTT CASSLPGAGSEAFF TRBV11-3 . once TRBJ1-1
TGCGCCAGCAGCCAAAATAGCGACCCCTCTGGAAACACCATATATTTT CASSQNSDPSGNTIYF TRBV5-1 . . TRBJ1-3
TGTGCCAGCAGCCAAGGGCAGTTCTATGGCTACACCTTC CASSQGQFYGYTF TRBV4-2 . . TRBJ1-2
TGTGCCAGCAGCCAAGGATACACAGAGACCCAGTACTTC CASSQGYTETQYF TRBV3-1/TRBV3-2 . . TRBJ2-5
TGCAGCGTCTCCATTACGGGTGACACTGAAGCTTTCTTT CSVSITGDTEAFF TRBV29-1 . . TRBJ1-1
TGTGCCAGCAGTCGGACAGGGGATCAGCCCCAGCATTTT CASSRTGDQPQHF TRBV5-8 TRBD1 . TRBJ1-5
TGTGCCACCAGCCTAGAGGGCCGGGACAGAGAAAAACTGTTTTTT CATSLEGRDREKLFF TRBV15 TRBD1 . TRBJ1-4
TGTGCCAGCAGCTTGGGCAGTTATAGCAATCAGCCCCAGCATTTT CASSLGSYSNQPQHF TRBV5-6 . . TRBJ1-5
TGTGCCAGCAGTTTATATGGGGGGTTGGCTGGAAACACCATATATTTT CASSLYGGLAGNTIYF TRBV28 . . TRBJ1-3
TGTGCCAGCAGCCAGGACAGGGTCTACGAGCAGTACTTC CASSQDRVYEQYF TRBV13 TRBD1 . TRBJ2-7
TGTGCCAGCAGCCCTAGTGGCTCGGGCACTGAAGCTTTCTTT CASSPSGSGTEAFF TRBV7-9 . . TRBJ1-1
TGCAGCGTTGAAGGGACAGGGCGCTATGGCTACACCTTC CSVEGTGRYGYTF TRBV29-1 TRBD1 . TRBJ1-2
TGTGCCAGCAGAGGGACAGGGGAGAATGGCTACACCTTC CASRGTGENGYTF TRBV5-4 TRBD1 once TRBJ1-2
TGTGCCATCAGTCCCGGGGGGGACACTGAAGCTTTCTTT CAISPGGDTEAFF TRBV10-3 . . TRBJ1-1
TGTGCCACCAGCAGAAGAGGGGGTTGGGAGACCCAGTACTTC CATSRRGGWETQYF TRBV15 . . TRBJ2-5
TGTGCCAGTTCTAGAGAGGGGGCATCAGGAAACACCATATATTTT CASSREGASGNTIYF TRBV19 TRBD1 . TRBJ1-3
TGTGCCAGCCGTCTACGGGGTCGCTACGAGCAGTACTTC CASRLRGRYEQYF TRBV18 . . TRBJ2-7
TGTGCCAGCAGCCAAGCCCTCGGGGGAGGATCAGCAAATGAAAAACTGTTTTTT CASSQALGGGSANEKLFF TRBV4-2 . . TRBJ1-4
TGCGCCAGCAGCTTGGGACAGGGACCAGAGACCCAGTACTTC CASSLGQGPETQYF TRBV5-1 TRBD1 . TRBJ2-5
TGTGCCAGCAGTTTTGACAGGGGATTGGGCACTGAAGCTTTCTTT CASSFDRGLGTEAFF TRBV6-2/TRBV6-3 TRBD1 . TRBJ1-1
TGTGCCAGCAGTGAGGGCCCAAACCTTCCCTACGAGCAGTACTTC CASSEGPNLPYEQYF TRBV6-1 . . TRBJ2-7
TGTGCCAGCAGCCGAAGGGCGGGAGGGGCTGAAAAACTGTTTTTT CASSRRAGGAEKLFF TRBV5-4 . . TRBJ1-4
TGTGCCAGCAGTCCGTGGGAGGAGAGCTATGGCTACACCTTC CASSPWEESYGYTF TRBV28 . . TRBJ1-2
TGTGCCAGCAGTTACCGCAGGGGCAATGAGCAGTTCTTC CASSYRRGNEQFF TRBV6-6 . . TRBJ2-1
TGTGCCAGCAGCTTCCTAGCGGGGGAAACAGATACGCAGTATTTT CASSFLAGETDTQYF TRBV11-2 TRBD2 . TRBJ2-3
TGCGCCAGCAGCCCCGGGGGTTTTGACTATGGCTACACCTTC CASSPGGFDYGYTF TRBV5-1 . . TRBJ1-2
TGTGCCACGAGTTCTTACAAGCAGGGATATCCGTCCTACGAGCAGTACTTC CATSSYKQGYPSYEQYF TRBV19 . . TRBJ2-7
TGTGCCAGCAGCGTAGGAGCAGGGGAAAAAGGAAACACCATATATTTT CASSVGAGEKGNTIYF TRBV9 . . TRBJ1-3
TGTGCCAGCAGCCATTTGAGCGGGGGGGCCTACGAGCAGTACTTC CASSHLSGGAYEQYF TRBV3-1/TRBV3-2 TRBD2 . TRBJ2-7
TGTGCCAGCAGCTCCGGACTAGCCGGAGAGACCCAGTACTTC CASSSGLAGETQYF TRBV7-2 TRBD2 . TRBJ2-5
TGCGCCAGCAGCCAAGAAGGGGCGGGATTCTCGGCCCAGCATTTT CASSQEGAGFSAQHF TRBV4-3 . . TRBJ1-5
TGCGCCAGCAGCCTCGCAGGGATGGACACTGAAGCTTTCTTT CASSLAGMDTEAFF TRBV5-1 . once TRBJ1-1
TGTGCCAGCTCCGTGGAGGGAGATTCACCCCTCCACTTT CASSVEGDSPLHF TRBV18 . . TRBJ1-6
TGTGCCACCAGCCCCGGGGAGGTTGGGAATGAAAAACTGTTTTTT CATSPGEVGNEKLFF TRBV15 . . TRBJ1-4
TGTGCCAGCAGTCTGGGACAGGGCTACGAGCAGTACTTC CASSLGQGYEQYF TRBV12-3/TRBV12-4 TRBD1 . TRBJ2-7
TGCGCCAGCAGCTTGGTTGCAGGGAATGACAATGAGCAGTTCTTC CASSLVAGNDNEQFF TRBV5-1 . . TRBJ2-1
TGCAGCGTTAGAACAGGGGGAGCTTTCTTT CSVRTGGAFF TRBV29-1 TRBD1 . TRBJ1-1
TGCGCCAGCAGCCAAGGGGGAGGTGGGCGTGAAAAACTGTTTTTT CASSQGGGGREKLFF TRBV4-1 . once TRBJ1-4
TGTGCCAGCAGTTTCTCTTCCGACAGGAAAGCTTTCTTT CASSFSSDRKAFF TRBV6-2/TRBV6-3 . . TRBJ1-1
TGTGCCAGCATCCAGGGACTAGCGAACGAGCAGTACTTC CASIQGLANEQYF TRBV11-2 TRBD2 . TRBJ2-7
TGTGCTAGTGGACGTAGCGGGGTTGACGGGGAGCTGTTTTTT CASGRSGVDGELFF TRBV12-5 TRBD2 . TRBJ2-2
TGCGCCAGCAGCCAAGTTGGCAACAGGGGAAACACTGAAGCTTTCTTT CASSQVGNRGNTEAFF TRBV4-1 TRBD1 . TRBJ1-1
TGTGCCACCAGCAGGGGATCAGGGGAGAATCAGCCCCAGCATTTT CATSRGSGENQPQHF TRBV15 . . TRBJ1-5
TGTGCCAGCAGCCCCCGGCAGGGCCCCTTTTATAATTCACCCCTCCACTTT CASSPRQGPFYNSPLHF TRBV7-9 . . TRBJ1-6
TGCGCCAGCAGCCAAGGGCCCGCACAGGGTCTGAACACTGAAGCTTTCTTT CASSQGPAQGLNTEAFF TRBV4-1 . . TRBJ1-1
TGTGCCAGCAGCTCCGGGACAGGGAACGCCGAGCAGTACTTC CASSSGTGNAEQYF TRBV2 TRBD1 . TRBJ2-7
TGTGCCAGCAGCCCGCGGGGGGGAGTCACAGATACGCAGTATTTT CASSPRGGVTDTQYF TRBV7-6 TRBD2 few TRBJ2-3
TGTGCCAGCAGCTTCGGGCAGGGGGCTATCTACAATGAGCAGTTCTTC CASSFGQGAIYNEQFF TRBV7-3 TRBD1 . TRBJ2-1